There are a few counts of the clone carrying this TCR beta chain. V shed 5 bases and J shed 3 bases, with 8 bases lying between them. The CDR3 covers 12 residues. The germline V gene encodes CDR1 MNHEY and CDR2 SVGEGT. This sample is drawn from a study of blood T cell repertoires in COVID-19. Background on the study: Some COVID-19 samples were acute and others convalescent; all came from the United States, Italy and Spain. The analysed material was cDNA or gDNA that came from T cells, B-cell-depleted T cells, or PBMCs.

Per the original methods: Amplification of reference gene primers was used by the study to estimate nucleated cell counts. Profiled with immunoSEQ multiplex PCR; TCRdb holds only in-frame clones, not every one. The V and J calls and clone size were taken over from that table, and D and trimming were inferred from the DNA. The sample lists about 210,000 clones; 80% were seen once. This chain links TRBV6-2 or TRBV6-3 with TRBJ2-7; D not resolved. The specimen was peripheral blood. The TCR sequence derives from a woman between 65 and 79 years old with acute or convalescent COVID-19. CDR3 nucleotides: TGTGCCAGCAGTCATGCTAGCTACGAGCAGTACTTC. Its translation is CASSHASYEQYF.